This TCR beta chain was profiled in a study of shared clonotypes between healthy human individuals. The wider study: The people who gave samples were a couple of women and a few men aged 18 to 49.

This CDR3 is built from 14 residues. V was clipped by 2 bases and J by 0 bases, with 7 bases between them. Germline V gene sequence: CDR1 MGHRA, CDR2 YSYEKL. Every donor, a Caucasian adult, lived in Nashville, Tennessee. Across several immunoSEQ plates, the genomic DNA of each subset was split evenly. The repertoire was sequenced with immunoSEQ multiplex PCR; TCRdb's copy has only in-frame clones and lacks some. The sample has some 450,000 clones, 77% seen once. The V gene is TRBV4-1, the J gene TRBJ2-5; D possibly uses TRBD1 or TRBD2 (5 bases each). Sequencing was carried out using PBMCs. The receptor was isolated from a woman in her thirties or forties in good health. Some clones in this sample may be carry-over from other donors' samples. DNA of the CDR3: TGCGCCAGCAGCCAACGAGGGGACCAAGAGACCCAGTACTTC. Translating gives CASSQRGDQETQYF.